This T cell receptor (beta chain) was sequenced for a study of B cell selection in AIRE deficiency. Whole-study results and caveats: Patient Tconv cells held about 31% of Treg sequences shared by healthy donors. Shared Treg sequences were biased toward short CDR3s with few non-templated nucleotide insertions.

The ends were cut back, 8 bases at V and 7 bases at J, with 18 bases in the middle. CDR1 and CDR2 (germline): SNHLY, FYNNEI. The CDR3 contains 14 residues. A remark on this clone: The antigen remains unidentified.

Sorted regulatory T cells were CD4-positive, CD25-high and CD127-low or negative. Control samples were from healthy, unrelated donors. The method was immunoSEQ multiplex PCR; TCRdb's version includes in-frame clones alone and lacks a portion of them. The repertoire holds roughly 26,000 clones, with 92% as singletons. The specimen sequenced was CD4+CD25+ Tregs sorted from PBMCs. This receptor was identified in a human donor in good health. This sequence joins TRBV2 and TRBJ1-5; a possible D gene is TRBD1 (6 bases). CDR3 loop: CASAEWGADQPQHF. The CDR3, as DNA: TGTGCCAGCGCAGAATGGGGGGCAGACCAGCCCCAGCATTTT.